One sample yielded the 14 T cell receptor beta chains listed below, sequenced in a study of cytomegalovirus exposure and HLA in healthy donors. Amplification used 60 Vbeta primers and 13 Jbeta primers. The table came from immunoSEQ multiplex PCR; TCRdb's copy has only in-frame clones and leaves some out. Of 100,000 to 150,000 clones detected, roughly 66% appear once; the ten largest clones hold approximately 4.3%. The sequenced sample consisted of PBMCs. These receptors were taken from a man between 60 and 75 years old in good health and CMV-seropositive.

The genes are TRBV5-1 and TRBJ2-3; 8 nucleotides align to TRBD2. In germline, CDR1 is SGHRS, CDR2 YFSETQ. The V gene end was trimmed by 6 bases and the J gene end by 3 bases; junction bases not matched to a gene: 9. The CDR3 loop spans 15 amino acids. The CDR3 region is CASMLGGAGTDTQYF. As DNA, the CDR3 is TGCGCCAGCATGCTCGGGGGGGCCGGGACAGATACGCAGTATTTT.

J is TRBJ2-5 and V is TRBV5-1; D not resolved. CDR3 length: 14 residues. Trimming shortened V by 0 bases and J by 1 base, and 7 bases separated the two germline ends. Germline CDR1 is SGHRS and CDR2 is YFSETQ. The CDR3 DNA reads TGCGCCAGCAGCTTGGGTAGCAGCCAAGAGACCCAGTACTTC. It encodes CASSLGSSQETQYF.

The chain has TRBV30 and TRBJ1-6, with D unclear. V dropped 5 bases and J dropped 7 bases, with 12 bases sitting between them. The germline V gene has CDR1 GTSNPN and CDR2 SVGIG (reference sequence). The CDR3 length is 13 residues. CDR3 sequence: CAWGGRLNSPLHF. CDR3 DNA: TGTGCCTGGGGAGGACGTCTCAATTCACCCCTCCACTTT.

V usage is TRBV9 and J usage is TRBJ1-4; tentatively, D is TRBD1 (5 bases). The CDR3 is made up of 14 amino acids. The germline V gene encodes CDR1 SGDLS and CDR2 YYNGEE. Trimming removed 3 bases at V and 8 bases at J, with 14 bases between. The CDR3 spells CASSGTGFGEKLFF. CDR3 bases: TGTGCCAGCAGCGGAACAGGTTTTGGAGAAAAACTGTTTTTT.

This chain joins TRBV28 and TRBJ1-2; D is unclear. Germline CDR1 is MDHEN and CDR2 is SYDVKM. Between the trimmed V and J ends, which lost 2 bases and 3 bases, there was a span of 7 bases. This CDR3 is 13 amino acids long. CDR3 loop: CASSLTDDYGYTF. As DNA, the CDR3 is TGTGCCAGCAGTTTAACAGACGACTATGGCTACACCTTC.

The chain recombines TRBV5-1 with TRBJ1-1; D is unresolved. Germline V gene sequence: CDR1 SGHRS, CDR2 YFSETQ. There are 15 residues in the CDR3. Trimming removed 0 bases at V and 1 base at J, with 10 bases between. Here the CDR3 reads CASSLAGGTNTEAFF. The CDR3 bases are TGCGCCAGCAGCTTGGCGGGTGGAACGAACACTGAAGCTTTCTTT.

In regard to this clone: Compared with germline, one end of the junction differs, possibly owing to a read error. V is TRBV7-7 and J is TRBJ2-1, with TRBD2 identical over 8 bases. This CDR3 is built from 15 residues. CDR1 is SSHAT and CDR2 is FNYEAQ in the germline V gene (reference sequence). This chain's CDR3 is CASSLLAGSYNEQFF. In DNA, the CDR3 is TGTGCTAGCAGCCTTCTAGCGGGCTCCTACAATGAGCAGTTCTTC.

This clone was counted only a few times. This chain connects TRBV30 to TRBJ1-3; D possibly corresponds to TRBD1 (6 bases). The CDR3 totals 15 residues. The V end was cut by 4 bases, the J end by 5 bases, with 18 bases between. Germline lookup yields CDR1 GTSNPN and CDR2 SVGIG (reference sequence). The CDR3 sequence is CAWNALWGGRNTIYF. The CDR3 DNA reads TGTGCCTGGAATGCCCTATGGGGGGGGCGAAACACCATATATTTT.

This clone was observed a handful of times. The genes are TRBV6-6 and TRBJ1-5; D is possibly TRBD1 (5 bases). V was pared by 5 bases and J by 5 bases, with 10 bases between. Germline CDR1 MNHNY, CDR2 SVGAGI (reference sequence). The CDR3 has 13 amino acids. CDR3 nucleotides: TGTGCCAGCAGTCCGGGGGGTTATCAGCCCCAGCATTTT. Its protein is CASSPGGYQPQHF.

The rearrangement links TRBV25-1 to TRBJ2-1; D is uncertain. Germline V lookup: CDR1 MGHDK, CDR2 SYGVNS. This CDR3 has 15 amino acids. V was clipped by 3 bases and J by 9 bases, with 18 bases between them. The CDR3 DNA reads as TGTGCCAGCAGTGATCTCGCTGACACCTCGATTGAGCAGTTCTTC. This codes for CASSDLADTSIEQFF.

The gene calls are TRBV30 and TRBJ2-5; D not certain. Trimming took off 4 bases at V and 5 bases at J, with 14 bases between the two ends. The CDR3 is 13 residues long. Germline assignment: CDR1 GTSNPN and CDR2 SVGIG (reference sequence). The DNA of the CDR3 is TGTGCCTGGACGTTAGATTCTAAGGAGACCCAGTACTTC. Amino acids: CAWTLDSKETQYF.

The chain combines TRBV7-8 with TRBJ2-1; possibly TRBD2 for D (6 bases). CDR3 length: 14 residues. Trimming removed 5 bases from V and 3 bases from J, with 11 bases in between. Germline CDR1 is SGHVS and CDR2 is FQNEAQ. The DNA of the CDR3 is TGTGCCAGCAGCCCCCGGGGACTCTACAATGAGCAGTTCTTC. Translating it yields CASSPRGLYNEQFF. The variable domain in full, completed from reference TRBV7-8 and TRBJ2-1, reads GAGVSQSPRYKVAKRGQDVALRCDPISGHVSLFWYQQALGQGPEFLTYFQNEAQLDKSGLPSDRFFAERPEGSVSTLKIQRTQQEDSAVYLCASSPRGLYNEQFFGPGTRLTVL.

The V call is TRBV5-8, the J call TRBJ2-5, with D maybe TRBD1 (6 bases). The CDR3 consists of 15 residues. The V end lost 2 bases, the J end lost 4 bases, and 15 bases lay between the germline ends. Germline CDR1 and CDR2: SGHTS and YDEGEE. CDR3 residues: CASSFSRGLRETQYF. CDR3 in DNA: TGTGCCAGCAGCTTCTCCAGGGGTTTGAGAGAGACCCAGTACTTC.

The gene calls are TRBV6-9 and TRBJ2-5, with D tentatively TRBD2 (5 bases). CDR3 length equals 13 residues. CDR1 is MNHGY, CDR2 SVAAGI, per germline. Trimming shortened V by 5 bases and J by 4 bases, and 11 bases separated the two germline ends. CDR3 DNA sequence: TGTGCCAGCAGTCTCGGACTTGGAGAGACCCAGTACTTC. Its protein product is CASSLGLGETQYF.